Listed here are 6 T cell receptor beta chains from one sample, sequenced in a study of identical twins. Each CDR3 protein is one row after TCRdb ran MiXCR on the 5' RACE reads. The sample has approximately 250,000 distinct CDR3 sequences; 6% to 7% are singletons. In addition, the sample was reused for a study of T cells expressing NK-cell markers.

Sequencing was done on a sample of CD8+ T cells sorted from blood. The receptors were gathered from a woman under 30 in good health.

This clonotype was found many times. The V and J genes are TRBV4-1 and TRBJ2-1; 8 nucleotides align to TRBD2. The CDR3 totals 17 residues. J lost 6 bases, V lost 0 bases, and 10 bases had no gene match. CDR1 MGHRA and CDR2 YSYEKL come from the germline V gene. In DNA form, the CDR3 reads TGCGCCAGCAGCCAAGACCCACGGGGGGGCCTCCTCAATGAGCAGTTCTTC. Amino acids: CASSQDPRGGLLNEQFF.

The rearrangement uses TRBV27 and TRBJ2-1, with D possibly called TRBD1 or TRBD2 (5 bases each). Between the trimmed V and J ends, which lost 4 bases and 1 base, there was a span of 8 bases. The CDR3 loop spans 14 amino acids. Germline values: CDR1 MNHEY, CDR2 SMNVEV (reference sequence). The DNA of the CDR3 is TGTGCCAGCAGTTGGGGGTGGTCCTACAATGAGCAGTTCTTC. This gives the protein CASSWGWSYNEQFF.

This clonotype has just a few counts. J is TRBJ1-1 and V is TRBV12-3 or TRBV12-4; D gene unclear. The CDR3 sequence is 13 residues long. Trimming pared 5 bases from V and 5 bases from J, leaving 12 bases between. The CDR3 here is CASSVLLETEAFF. The CDR3 DNA reads TGTGCCAGCAGTGTCTTATTGGAGACTGAAGCTTTCTTT.

This clonotype has ten or more counts. This rearrangement joins TRBV4-2 to TRBJ2-7; a weak D match, TRBD1 (6 bases). This CDR3 contains 15 residues. Trimming left V 2 bases short and J 0 bases short, with 11 bases between. Germline loops: CDR1 LGHNA, CDR2 YNFKEQ. The CDR3: CASSQTQGSSYEQYF. CDR3 sequence (DNA): TGTGCCAGCAGCCAAACCCAGGGGAGCTCCTACGAGCAGTACTTC.

This clonotype came up many times. J is TRBJ2-1 and V is TRBV6-5; D is possibly TRBD2 (5 bases). The V gene lost 0 bases and the J gene lost 5 bases, with 8 bases spanning the gap. Germline CDR1 is MNHEY and CDR2 is SVGAGI. This CDR3 region has 14 residues. This chain's CDR3 is CASSYSNGDNEQFF. The DNA of the CDR3 is TGTGCCAGCAGTTACTCGAACGGGGACAATGAGCAGTTCTTC.

This clonotype was counted a few times. The rearrangement links TRBV7-2 to TRBJ2-1, with 8 bases lining up with TRBD2. The CDR3 covers 15 residues. Germline CDR1 is SGHTA and CDR2 is FQGNSA. V lost 2 bases and J lost 6; bases outside the gene matches: 6. CDR3 sequence reads: CASSLTGGSFNEQFF. CDR3 nucleotides: TGTGCCAGCAGCTTAACGGGAGGGTCATTCAATGAGCAGTTCTTC.